These 11 T cell receptor beta chains came from one sample sequenced in a study of CD8 T cells in ankylosing spondylitis. The antigens of these receptors remain unknown. TCRdb redid the calling of the 5' RACE reads with MiXCR, one entry per CDR3 protein. The sample lists under 950,000 distinct CDR3 sequences; around 20% were seen once. Study-wide points: The study identified a TCR beta motif of under ten highly homologous variants that appeared characteristic of ankylosing spondylitis blood.

The sequencing input was blood, either unsorted or a sorted T cell fraction (not recorded which). All receptors derive from a male donor with ankylosing spondylitis.

This clonotype has a handful of counts. The J gene is TRBJ2-2, the V gene TRBV6-2 or TRBV6-3, with D perhaps matching TRBD2 (7 bases). The CDR3 covers 15 residues. V was shortened by 7 bases and J by 0 bases, with 12 bases between the two germline ends. The germline V gene encodes CDR1 MNHEY and CDR2 SVGEGT. CDR3 sequence (DNA): TGTGCCAGCAAGGGGGGGGCCACGAACACCGGGGAGCTGTTTTTT. Its protein is CASKGGATNTGELFF.

The rearrangement links TRBV18 to TRBJ1-2; 7 bases agree with TRBD1. Germline assignment: CDR1 KGHSH and CDR2 LQKENI. The CDR3 has 14 residues. V lost 3 bases, J lost 8 bases, and 9 bases stayed unmatched. CDR3 sequence: CASSPLGDSEGYTF. For the CDR3, the DNA is TGTGCCAGCTCACCCTTGGGGGACAGCGAAGGCTACACCTTC.

The chain carries TRBV4-2 and TRBJ2-7, with 9 bases identical to TRBD2. The germline gives CDR1 LGHNA, CDR2 YNFKEQ. The CDR3 has 15 amino acids. The V gene end was trimmed by 3 bases and the J gene end by 3 bases; junction bases not matched to a gene: 6. CDR3 in DNA: TGTGCCAGCAGCCATGAAATTAGCGGGAGCTACGAGCAGTACTTC. It is translated as CASSHEISGSYEQYF.

This clonotype has at least ten counts. The chain uses TRBV29-1 and TRBJ2-3; TRBD2 matches at 11 bases. This CDR3 contains 14 residues. Trimming at V came to 6 bases and at J to 2 bases, leaving 4 bases not matched to a gene. The germline V gene encodes CDR1 SQVTM and CDR2 ANQGSEA. CDR3 residues: CSVRLAGNTDTQYF. CDR3 DNA: TGCAGCGTAAGACTAGCGGGAAACACAGATACGCAGTATTTT.

CDR3 DNA sequence: TGCAGTGCTAGAGATTGGGTGGGGGGCCCCCAGGAGAGGAGCAATCAGCCCCAGCATTTT. This codes for CSARDWVGGPQERSNQPQHF. The chain is built from TRBV20-1 and TRBJ1-5; perhaps TRBD1 as D (6 bases). CDR3 length: 20 residues. V lost 0 bases and J 1 base, leaving 25 bases between the germline ends. Germline CDR1 is DFQATT and CDR2 is SNEGSKA (reference sequence).

The V gene is TRBV20-1, the J gene TRBJ2-3, with D unresolved. Between the trimmed V and J ends, which lost 3 bases and 4 bases, there was a span of 8 bases. Per germline, CDR1 DFQATT and CDR2 SNEGSKA (reference sequence). This CDR3 has 12 residues. The CDR3 sequence is CSARLTADTQYF. For the CDR3, the DNA is TGCAGTGCTAGGTTGACTGCAGATACGCAGTATTTT.

The chain links TRBV29-1 to TRBJ2-1, with 7 nucleotides matching TRBD2. The CDR3 runs 15 residues. The V gene's germline CDR1 is SQVTM and CDR2 ANQGSEA. Losses at the gene ends were 1 base for V and 10 bases for J; bases not matched to a gene: 13. Here the CDR3 DNA reads TGCAGCGTTGAAGCGTGGCAGGGAGGGCCAGGCGAGCAGTTCTTC. This gives the protein CSVEAWQGGPGEQFF.

In this sample, this clonotype turned up a few times. This chain joins TRBV4-3 and TRBJ2-2, with D hard to call. V shed 0 bases and J shed 3 bases, with 11 bases lying between them. CDR1 and CDR2 (germline): LGHNA, YSLEER. The CDR3 spans 16 residues. The CDR3 loop reads CASSQDLAPYTGELFF. The DNA for the CDR3 is TGCGCCAGCAGCCAAGATCTGGCCCCATACACCGGGGAGCTGTTTTTT.

This clonotype was seen only a few times. V gene TRBV7-9 combines with J gene TRBJ1-3, with 7 nucleotides matching TRBD1. This CDR3 comprises 17 residues. Germline trimming cut 2 bases from V and 2 bases from J; bases unmatched to any gene: 9. Per germline, CDR1 SEHNR and CDR2 FQNEAQ (reference sequence). CDR3 protein: CASSLFTITGAGNTIYF. Here the CDR3 DNA reads TGTGCCAGCAGCTTATTCACCATTACAGGGGCTGGAAACACCATATATTTT.

This clonotype was detected a few times. The chain recombines TRBV12-3 or TRBV12-4 with TRBJ2-2; TRBD1 matches at 9 bases. Trimming at V came to 6 bases and at J to 5 bases, leaving 16 bases not matched to a gene. CDR3 length: 18 amino acids. The CDR3 nucleotides read TGTGCCAGCAGCACGGGACAGGGAGGCCCCCTAACAACCGGGGAGCTGTTTTTT. Translation: CASSTGQGGPLTTGELFF.

The chain employs TRBV4-1 and TRBJ1-2, with TRBD1 identical over 7 bases. With V trimmed by 0 bases and J by 3 bases, 4 bases remained unmatched. Germline V gene sequence: CDR1 MGHRA, CDR2 YSYEKL. This CDR3 has 15 residues. Here the CDR3 reads CASSQEGQTDYGYTF. DNA for the CDR3: TGCGCCAGCAGCCAAGAGGGACAGACAGACTATGGCTACACCTTC.